A single sample gave rise to the 20 T cell receptor beta chains below, sequenced in a study of cytomegalovirus exposure and HLA in healthy donors (dated 2017 in TCRdb). Libraries came from the immunoSEQ multiplex PCR assay. The multiplex PCR relied on a mix of 60 forward primers for TCR Vbeta segments and 13 reverse primers for TCR Jbeta segments. The table comes from immuneACCESS by way of TCRdb, which keeps in-frame sequences with V and J called. Part of the clones is missing from these tables; in studies checked, under half for an unresolved V gene and the rest for unknown reasons. This sample has approximately 200,000 clones in its table, and 82% of those were observed once. The top ten clones comprise 6.5% of the sample. The sequencing input was PBMCs. The receptors stem from a woman aged 45 to 65 in good health and CMV-seropositive.

This clone was detected a few times. V gene TRBV6-1 combines with J gene TRBJ2-7; 12 bases align to TRBD2. Trimming removed 6 bases from V and 7 bases from J; junction bases left unmatched: 7. This CDR3 spans 14 amino acids. Looked up from germline, CDR1 is MNHNS and CDR2 is SASEGT. CDR3 nucleotide sequence: TGTGCCAGCAGCGCTAGCGGGAGGGCCTGGGAGCAGTACTTC. Residues: CASSASGRAWEQYF.

This clone was counted only a few times. The junction does not match germline at one end; this may be a read error. The V gene is TRBV7-9, the J gene TRBJ1-1, with a possible D match to TRBD1 (5 bases). The CDR3 is 13 amino acids. Per germline, CDR1 SEHNR and CDR2 FQNEAQ (reference sequence). The CDR3 loop reads CSSSLSGGEAAFF. CDR3 DNA sequence: TGTTCCAGCAGCTTATCCGGGGGTGAAGCAGCTTTCTTT.

The chain carries TRBV19 and TRBJ1-5; D may be TRBD1 (5 bases). The CDR3 sequence is 13 residues long. V shed 3 bases and J shed 7 bases, with 10 bases lying between them. Germline V lookup: CDR1 LNHDA, CDR2 SQIVND (reference sequence). The CDR3 spells CASSMGPEQPQHF. The CDR3 nucleotides read TGTGCCAGTAGTATGGGGCCCGAACAGCCCCAGCATTTT. The full variable domain, rest sourced from reference TRBV19 and TRBJ1-5, is DGGITQSPKYLFRKEGQNVTLSCEQNLNHDAMYWYRQDPGQGLRLIYYSQIVNDFQKGDIAEGYSVSREKKESFPLTVTSAQKNPTAFYLCASSMGPEQPQHFGDGTRLSIL.

The chain employs TRBV5-1 and TRBJ2-1; the match to TRBD1 covers 9 bases. This CDR3 has 13 residues. In germline, CDR1 is SGHRS, CDR2 YFSETQ. Unmatched junction bases numbered 6, after V lost 4 bases and J lost 10 bases. The CDR3 bases are TGCGCCAGCAGCCAGGGACAGGGAGGCGAGCAGTTCTTC. Translated: CASSQGQGGEQFF.

Comment on this clone: Distinct nucleotide sequences in the sample also encode this CDR3. The chain couples TRBV18 to TRBJ2-1; D may be TRBD1 (6 bases). Germline V gene lookup returns CDR1 KGHSH and CDR2 LQKENI. V was clipped by 3 bases and J by 2 bases, with 8 bases between them. The length of the CDR3 is 14 residues. CDR3 sequence (DNA): TGTGCCAGCTCACCGACAGGAACCTACAATGAGCAGTTCTTC. This gives the protein CASSPTGTYNEQFF.

This clone was seen only a few times. This chain links TRBV7-2 with TRBJ2-1; 7 bases agree with TRBD1. V lost 5 bases and J lost 3; bases outside the gene matches: 7. This CDR3 contains 15 residues. The germline gives CDR1 SGHTA, CDR2 FQGNSA. Here the CDR3 DNA reads TGTGCCAGCAGCCCGGAGACAGGGATCTACAATGAGCAGTTCTTC. This gives the protein CASSPETGIYNEQFF.

The chain recombines TRBV27 with TRBJ2-1, with 9 nucleotides matching TRBD2. V shed 2 bases, J shed 7 bases, and the junction held 12 bases outside the gene matches. Per the germline V gene, CDR1 is MNHEY and CDR2 is SMNVEV (reference sequence). The CDR3 has 17 residues. CDR3 amino acids: CASSLQAALAGLNEQFF. Here the CDR3 DNA reads TGTGCCAGCAGTTTACAGGCGGCCCTAGCGGGACTGAATGAGCAGTTCTTC.

V is TRBV6-5 and J is TRBJ2-3; 7 bases align to TRBD2. Trimming took 11 bases from V and 1 from J; bases not matched to a gene: 6. The CDR3 runs 13 residues. The germline gives CDR1 MNHEY, CDR2 SVGAGI. The CDR3 sequence: CAVKRGGTDTQYF. The CDR3, as DNA: TGTGCCGTTAAACGGGGGGGCACAGATACGCAGTATTTT.

The rearrangement joins TRBV7-2 to TRBJ2-5, with D uncertain. The CDR3 has 12 amino acids. The germline V gene has CDR1 SGHTA and CDR2 FQGNSA. With 6 bases removed from V and 4 bases from J, the gap between germline ends came to 9 bases. The chain's CDR3 is CASSKSRETQYF. DNA for the CDR3: TGTGCCAGCAGTAAGAGCCGAGAGACCCAGTACTTC.

The gene calls are TRBV5-6 and TRBJ2-3, with 10 bases identical to TRBD1. The CDR3 extends over 16 amino acids. From germline, CDR1 is SGHDT and CDR2 YYEEEE. Trimming cost V 4 bases and J 2 bases; bases outside gene matches: 7. The CDR3, as DNA: TGTGCCAGCAGCCCCGGACAGGGGGTGAACACAGATACGCAGTATTTT. As protein: CASSPGQGVNTDTQYF. Filled out from reference TRBV5-6 and TRBJ2-3, the complete variable domain reads DAGVTQSPTHLIKTRGQQVTLRCSPKSGHDTVSWYQQALGQGPQFIFQYYEEEERQRGNFPDRFSGHQFPNYSSELNVNALLLGDSALYLCASSPGQGVNTDTQYFGPGTRLTVL.

The genes are TRBV28 and TRBJ2-7; D not resolved. CDR3 length: 12 residues. The V gene lost 3 bases and the J gene lost 6 bases, with 9 bases spanning the gap. Germline V gene sequence: CDR1 MDHEN, CDR2 SYDVKM. CDR3 DNA: TGTGCCAGCAGTTTCCGAGTTTCCGAGCAGTACTTC. This gives the protein CASSFRVSEQYF.

This clone was counted once. J is TRBJ1-2 and V is TRBV29-1; D is perhaps TRBD1 (5 bases). Trimming removed 3 bases at V and 3 bases at J, with 14 bases between. The CDR3 covers 14 residues. Germline CDR1 is SQVTM and CDR2 is ANQGSEA. This CDR3 is CSVDRGASDYGYTF. The CDR3 region has the DNA TGCAGCGTTGATAGGGGCGCATCCGACTATGGCTACACCTTC. Complete variable domain (other parts from reference TRBV29-1 and TRBJ1-2): SAVISQKPSRDICQRGTSLTIQCQVDSQVTMMFWYRQQPGQSLTLIATANQGSEATYESGFVIDKFPISRPNLTFSTLTVSNMSPEDSSIYLCSVDRGASDYGYTFGSGTRLTVV.

The chain links TRBV7-2 to TRBJ2-7; D may be TRBD1 (8 bases). Deletions cut 4 bases from V and 4 bases from J, with 20 bases between. CDR3 size: 16 residues. CDR1 is SGHTA and CDR2 is FQGNSA in the germline V gene. CDR3 residues: CASSSLQGAGAYEQYF. CDR3 sequence (DNA): TGTGCCAGCAGCTCACTTCAGGGGGCGGGAGCGTACGAGCAGTACTTC.

The chain couples TRBV4-2 to TRBJ2-7, with D possibly being TRBD2 (6 bases). Germline loops: CDR1 LGHNA, CDR2 YNFKEQ. The CDR3 is 16 amino acids. Trimming pared 4 bases from V and 1 base from J, leaving 17 bases between. In DNA form, the CDR3 reads TGTGCCAGCAGCCTTCTCCCGGGACTTGCTTCCTACGAGCAGTACTTC. This gives the protein CASSLLPGLASYEQYF.

The rearrangement uses TRBV5-4 and TRBJ2-7, with 7 nucleotides matching TRBD1. Germline V gene lookup returns CDR1 SGHNT and CDR2 YYREEE (reference sequence). This CDR3 is built from 14 residues. V dropped 0 bases and J dropped 6; count of bases not matched to a gene: 6. In nucleotides, the CDR3 is TGTGCCAGCAGCTTGGTAGGGACAGCCAGCGAGCAGTACTTC. Translated, it gives CASSLVGTASEQYF.

The chain couples TRBV11-2 to TRBJ1-1; D call uncertain. The V gene's germline CDR1 is SGHAT and CDR2 FQNNGV. This CDR3 spans 13 amino acids. V lost 1 base and J 6 bases, leaving 9 bases between the germline ends. The CDR3 sequence is CASSLGQAAEAFF. The DNA for the CDR3 is TGTGCCAGCAGCTTAGGTCAGGCAGCTGAAGCTTTCTTT.

This chain uses TRBV7-9 with TRBJ2-1, with a possible D match to TRBD2 (6 bases). The V and J ends lost 8 bases and 5 bases respectively, with 19 bases between them. The germline V gene encodes CDR1 SEHNR and CDR2 FQNEAQ (reference sequence). This CDR3 comprises 15 residues. The CDR3 nucleotides are TGTGCCAGCCTCTCCTTTTGGCGGGATGACAATGAGCAGTTCTTC. Protein: CASLSFWRDDNEQFF.

In this sample, this clone turned up once. The chain uses TRBV4-1 and TRBJ2-3; 9 bases align to TRBD2. The V gene's germline CDR1 is MGHRA and CDR2 YSYEKL. The V and J ends lost 1 base and 8 bases, in that order; junction bases with no gene match: 13. This CDR3 contains 17 residues. The chain's CDR3 is CASSQGLAGIQKGTQYF. The CDR3 region has the DNA TGCGCCAGCAGCCAAGGGCTAGCGGGGATCCAGAAGGGTACGCAGTATTTT.

The chain carries TRBV7-6 and TRBJ2-3, with a weak D call TRBD1 (6 bases). The CDR3 is made up of 15 amino acids. Germline CDR1 and CDR2: SGHVS and FNYEAQ. The V and J ends lost 3 bases and 5 bases respectively, with 15 bases between them. The CDR3 loop is CASSLGNRAGDTQYF. The CDR3 bases are TGTGCCAGCAGCTTGGGTAACAGGGCTGGAGATACGCAGTATTTT.

The genes are TRBV10-3 and TRBJ2-1, with 9 bases fitting TRBD2. The CDR3 is 14 residues long. V trimming: 7 bases; J trimming: 4 bases; junction bases outside the gene matches: 5. CDR1 is ENHRY, CDR2 SYGVKD, per germline. The CDR3 loop reads CAITPGLAYNEQFF. DNA for the CDR3: TGTGCCATCACCCCGGGACTAGCTTACAATGAGCAGTTCTTC.